The sequence of this TCR beta chain was determined in a study of regulatory T cells in long-lasting Graves disease. This clonotype has a count of ten or more. Regarding time point: newly diagnosed GD, antithyroid drugs for less than 3 months. PBMC-extracted RNA yielded the TCR library. To make TCR beta libraries, researchers used iRepertoire HTBI primers and Arm-PCR of CDR3 regions. MiXCR, applied by TCRdb to the multiplex PCR reads, yields one record per CDR3 protein. This table has 400,000 to 500,000 distinct CDR3 sequences, approximately 14% appearing once. The CDR3 extends over 16 amino acids. Trimming removed 4 bases from V and 5 bases from J; junction bases left unmatched: 14. Per germline, CDR1 SGHRS and CDR2 YFSETQ. The same specimen was also included in a second study, on T cells in Graves' hyperthyroidism and ophthalmopathy.

The chain uses TRBV5-1 and TRBJ1-2; 7 bases line up with TRBD1. The material was peripheral blood mononuclear cells (PBMCs), obtained at new diagnosis, from a patient treated with antithyroid drugs. This receptor was taken from a woman aged 50 to 60 with Graves disease. CDR3 loop: CASSLTGEGQYYGYTF. The CDR3, as DNA: TGCGCCAGCAGCCTCACCGGAGAGGGACAGTATTATGGCTACACCTTC. Complete variable domain (other parts from reference TRBV5-1 and TRBJ1-2): KAGVTQTPRYLIKTRGQQVTLSCSPISGHRSVSWYQQTPGQGLQFLFEYFSETQRNKGNFPGRFSGRQFSNSRSEMNVSTLELGDSALYLCASSLTGEGQYYGYTFGSGTRLTVV.